This TCR beta chain was captured by sequencing in a study of cytomegalovirus exposure and HLA in healthy donors. The study ran its PCR with 60 Vbeta and 13 Jbeta primers. Only in-frame clones appear in the TCRdb table, and some are missing; sequencing was by immunoSEQ multiplex PCR. The sample consists of 200,000 to 250,000 clones, around 85% of them appearing once. This TCR came from a human donor in good health. What was sequenced was PBMCs.

CDR3 nucleotide sequence: TGTGCCAGCAGGGCTCGCGGGCCCTACGAGCAGTACTTC. Its translation: CASRARGPYEQYF. This rearrangement joins TRBV27 to TRBJ2-7; a weak D match, TRBD2 (5 bases). The CDR3 covers 13 residues. Trimming removed 6 bases at V and 2 bases at J, with 11 bases between. Germline V gene lookup returns CDR1 MNHEY and CDR2 SMNVEV (reference sequence).